A single sample gave rise to the 8 T cell receptor beta chains below, sequenced in a study of T cell changes during pregnancy in multiple sclerosis. This table comes from immunoSEQ multiplex PCR, and its TCRdb copy is limited to in-frame clones, with some not included. The data contain around 62,000 clones, about 90% of them singletons. The sample in question was CD4+ T cells from peripheral blood mononuclear cells, obtained in the first trimester of pregnancy. The receptors were gathered from a female donor with multiple sclerosis, enrolled in a pregnancy study.

This chain links TRBV7-2 with TRBJ2-3, with TRBD2 matching over 14 bases. Trimming took 4 bases from V and 4 from J; bases not matched to a gene: 4. The CDR3 is made up of 16 amino acids. Germline values: CDR1 SGHTA, CDR2 FQGNSA. CDR3 amino acids: CASSSRTSGGPDTQYF. CDR3 in DNA: TGTGCCAGCAGCTCCCGGACTAGCGGGGGGCCAGATACGCAGTATTTT.

The chain joins TRBV11-1 to TRBJ1-6; D call uncertain. The CDR3 runs 14 residues. Trimming pared 5 bases from V and 2 bases from J, leaving 7 bases between. Germline loops: CDR1 SGHAT, CDR2 FQDESV (reference sequence). CDR3 sequence (DNA): TGTGCCAGCAGCCGCGGAGCCTATAATTCACCCCTCCACTTT. This sequence encodes CASSRGAYNSPLHF.

The chain employs TRBV7-2 and TRBJ1-1, with D unclear. The V gene lost 6 bases and the J gene lost 4 bases, with 21 bases spanning the gap. The germline V gene encodes CDR1 SGHTA and CDR2 FQGNSA. This CDR3 comprises 16 residues. CDR3 DNA sequence: TGTGCCAGCAGATATCGGGATCGGCCGGGCGGCACTGAAGCTTTCTTT. Translated, it gives CASRYRDRPGGTEAFF.

This clone was seen more than once but under ten times. The V gene is TRBV7-8, the J gene TRBJ2-7; 9 nucleotides line up with TRBD1. CDR1 is SGHVS and CDR2 is FQNEAQ in the germline V gene. The J segment lost 2 bases and the V segment lost 5 bases, leaving 4 bases of the junction unmatched. The CDR3 spans 14 residues. The CDR3 coding sequence is TGTGCCAGCAGCCCATGGGACAGGGCCTACGAGCAGTACTTC. Translated: CASSPWDRAYEQYF.

The V and J genes are TRBV4-3 and TRBJ2-7; D unresolved. Germline V gene sequence: CDR1 LGHNA, CDR2 YSLEER. The CDR3 covers 13 residues. V was pared by 4 bases and J by 3 bases, with 10 bases between. The CDR3 sequence: CASSPRLGYEQYF. In nucleotides, the CDR3 is TGCGCCAGCAGCCCTCGCCTCGGCTACGAGCAGTACTTC.

V is TRBV5-5 and J is TRBJ2-1; 9 bases agree with TRBD2. V lost 4 bases and J lost 7; bases outside the gene matches: 9. This CDR3 contains 15 residues. Germline CDR1 SGHKS, CDR2 YYEKEE (reference sequence). CDR3 sequence (DNA): TGTGCCAGCAGCCCTAGCGGGGACATCTCGAATGAGCAGTTCTTC. Its protein product is CASSPSGDISNEQFF.

This clone was recorded only once. V and J are TRBV19 and TRBJ1-6, with D possibly being TRBD1 (6 bases). Germline CDR1 is LNHDA and CDR2 is SQIVND (reference sequence). CDR3 length: 14 amino acids. The V end was cut by 5 bases, the J end by 10 bases, with 15 bases between. The CDR3 sequence: CASSESDRGSPLHF. CDR3 nucleotide sequence: TGTGCCAGTAGTGAATCGGACAGAGGCTCACCCCTCCACTTT.

The gene calls are TRBV7-2 and TRBJ2-3, with 7 nucleotides matching TRBD2. The junction had 8 bases not matched to a gene; V was cut back by 2 bases and J by 3 bases. The CDR3 covers 16 residues. Germline V gene sequence: CDR1 SGHTA, CDR2 FQGNSA. The CDR3 bases are TGTGCCAGCAGCTTATTACTGGCGGGGGAAACAGATACGCAGTATTTT. Translated: CASSLLLAGETDTQYF. Looking up the rest from reference TRBV7-2 and TRBJ2-3 gives the full variable domain: GAGVSQSPSNKVTEKGKDVELRCDPISGHTALYWYRQSLGQGLEFLIYFQGNSAPDKSGLPSDRFSAERTGGSVSTLTIQRTQQEDSAVYLCASSLLLAGETDTQYFGPGTRLTVL.